These T cell receptor beta chains were read from a single sample in a study of graft-versus-host responses after intestinal transplantation. These receptors' antigens are unknown. This table comes from immunoSEQ multiplex PCR, and its TCRdb copy is limited to in-frame clones, with some not included. Among some 110,000 clones listed, around 94% were seen once. The sequencing here drew on unstimulated CD8+ T cells sorted from spleen or lymph node cells, taken before transplant. The receptors originated from a human donor who was the organ donor for an intestinal transplant. CDR3s leave out the opening cysteine and the closing phenylalanine or tryptophan. The order of the fields is V gene, CDR3 protein.

v_call: TRBV6-6; cdr3_aa: ASSEELAYEQY
v_call: TRBV20-1; cdr3_aa: SAVYGYT
v_call: TRBV20-1; cdr3_aa: SAPDREGYT
v_call: TRBV28; cdr3_aa: ASSSLRDQPYEQY
v_call: TRBV4-1; cdr3_aa: ASSQGRTVPEAF
v_call: TRBV6-5; cdr3_aa: ASRNGRRITDTQY
v_call: TRBV4-3; cdr3_aa: ASSQASEGEGEENEQF
v_call: TRBV6-1; cdr3_aa: ASSEGVGAYEQY
v_call: TRBV28; cdr3_aa: ASSVNRVIYNEQF
v_call: TRBV5-6; cdr3_aa: ASSSVGGGSYEQY